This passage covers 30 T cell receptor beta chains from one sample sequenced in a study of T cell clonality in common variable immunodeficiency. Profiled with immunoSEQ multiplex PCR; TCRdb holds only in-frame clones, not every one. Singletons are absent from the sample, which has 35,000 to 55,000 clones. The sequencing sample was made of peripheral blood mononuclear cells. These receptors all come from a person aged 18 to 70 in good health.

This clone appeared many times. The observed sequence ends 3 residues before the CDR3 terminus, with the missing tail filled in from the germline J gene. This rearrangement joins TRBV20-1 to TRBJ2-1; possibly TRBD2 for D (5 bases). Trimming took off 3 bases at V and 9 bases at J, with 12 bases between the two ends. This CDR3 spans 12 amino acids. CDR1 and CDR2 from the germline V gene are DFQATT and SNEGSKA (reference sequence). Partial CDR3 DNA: TGCAGTGCTAGGGCCCCAGAGGGTGAG. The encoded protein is CSARAPEGE. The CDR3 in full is CSARAPEGEQFF.

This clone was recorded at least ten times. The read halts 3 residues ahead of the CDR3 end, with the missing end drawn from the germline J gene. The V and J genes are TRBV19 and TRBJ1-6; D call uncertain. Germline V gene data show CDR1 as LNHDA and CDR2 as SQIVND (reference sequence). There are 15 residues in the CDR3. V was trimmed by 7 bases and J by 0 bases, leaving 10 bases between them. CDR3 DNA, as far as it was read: TGTGCCAGTAATCCGGTAAACTCCTATAATTCACCC. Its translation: CASNPVNSYNSP. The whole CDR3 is CASNPVNSYNSPLHF.

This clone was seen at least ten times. The CDR3 bases that were read are TGTGCCACCGAGGGCACAGCCAACACCGGGGAG. Translation: CATEGTANTGE. The entire CDR3 protein reads CATEGTANTGELFF. J is TRBJ2-2 and V is TRBV6-2 or TRBV6-3; D might be TRBD2 (5 bases). The read falls 3 residues short of the CDR3 end, and the missing part is taken from the germline J gene. The CDR3 length is 14 residues. Germline V gives CDR1 MNHEY, CDR2 SVGEGT. Trimming took 10 bases from V and 2 from J, leaving 14 bases between them.

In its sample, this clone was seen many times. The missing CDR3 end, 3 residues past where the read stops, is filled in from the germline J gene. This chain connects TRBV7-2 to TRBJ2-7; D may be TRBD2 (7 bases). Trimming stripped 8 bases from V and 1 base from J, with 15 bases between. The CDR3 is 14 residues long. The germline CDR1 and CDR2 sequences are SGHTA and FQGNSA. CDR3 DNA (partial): TGTGCCAGCTCTAAAGGGGGACTATCCTACGAG. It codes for CASSKGGLSYE. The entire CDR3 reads CASSKGGLSYEQYF.

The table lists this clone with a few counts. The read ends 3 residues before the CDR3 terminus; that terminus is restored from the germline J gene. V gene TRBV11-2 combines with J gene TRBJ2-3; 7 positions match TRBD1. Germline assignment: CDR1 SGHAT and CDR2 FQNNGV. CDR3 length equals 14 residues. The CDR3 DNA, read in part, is TGTGCCAGCAGCTTTAACAGGGGAAAAGAGACG. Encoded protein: CASSFNRGKET. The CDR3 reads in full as CASSFNRGKETQYF.

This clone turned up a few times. CDR3 bases read: TGCGCCAGCAGCTTGGATCAGGTTGAGAATTCACCC. Protein: CASSLDQVENSP. The whole CDR3 protein reads CASSLDQVENSPLHF. The chain recombines TRBV5-1 with TRBJ1-6, with D uncertain. The CDR3 end is not reached by the read, which stops 3 residues before it; the germline J gene fills it in. This CDR3 comprises 15 residues. V gave up 0 bases and J gave up 7 bases, with 11 bases separating them. The germline V gene encodes CDR1 SGHRS and CDR2 YFSETQ.

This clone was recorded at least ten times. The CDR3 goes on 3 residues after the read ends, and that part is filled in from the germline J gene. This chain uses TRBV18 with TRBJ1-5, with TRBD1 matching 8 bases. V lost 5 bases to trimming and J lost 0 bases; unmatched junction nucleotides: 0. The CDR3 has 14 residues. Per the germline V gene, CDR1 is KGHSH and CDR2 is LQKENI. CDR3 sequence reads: CASSGQGSNQPQHF. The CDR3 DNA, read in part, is TGTGCCAGCTCAGGACAGGGTAGCAATCAGCCC.

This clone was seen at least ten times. CDR3 DNA (partial): TGTGCCAGCAGCTTACGGGACAGGTCTGAATATGGC. Protein product: CASSLRDRSEYG. The full CDR3 protein reads CASSLRDRSEYGYTF. The chain combines TRBV9 with TRBJ1-2, with 8 nucleotides matching TRBD1. The read is 3 residues too short to cover the CDR3 end, so that end is filled in from the germline J gene. The CDR3 runs 15 residues. J lost 5 bases, V lost 4 bases, and 10 bases had no gene match. Per germline, CDR1 SGDLS and CDR2 YYNGEE.

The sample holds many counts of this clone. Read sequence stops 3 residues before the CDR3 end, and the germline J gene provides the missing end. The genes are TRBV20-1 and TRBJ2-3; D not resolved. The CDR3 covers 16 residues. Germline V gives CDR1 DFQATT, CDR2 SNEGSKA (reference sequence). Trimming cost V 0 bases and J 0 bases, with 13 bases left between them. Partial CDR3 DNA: TGCAGTGCTAGAGATTCCCTGACATCTAGCACAGATACG. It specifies CSARDSLTSSTDT. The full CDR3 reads CSARDSLTSSTDTQYF.

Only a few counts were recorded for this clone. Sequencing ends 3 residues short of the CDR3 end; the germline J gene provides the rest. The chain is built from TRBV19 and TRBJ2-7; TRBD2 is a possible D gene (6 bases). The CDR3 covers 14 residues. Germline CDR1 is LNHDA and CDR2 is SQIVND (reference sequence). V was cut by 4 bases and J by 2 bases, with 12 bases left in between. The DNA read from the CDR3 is TGTGCCAGTAGTACCGGGCGGGGCACCTACGAG. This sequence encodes CASSTGRGTYE. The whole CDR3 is CASSTGRGTYEQYF.

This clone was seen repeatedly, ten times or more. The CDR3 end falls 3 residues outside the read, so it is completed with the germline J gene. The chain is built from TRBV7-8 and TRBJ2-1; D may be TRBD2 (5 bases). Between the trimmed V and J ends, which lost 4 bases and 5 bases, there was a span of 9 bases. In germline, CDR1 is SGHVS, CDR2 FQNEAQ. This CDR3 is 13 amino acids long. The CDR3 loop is CASSSQLDNEQFF. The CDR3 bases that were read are TGTGCCAGCAGCTCCCAACTAGACAATGAG.

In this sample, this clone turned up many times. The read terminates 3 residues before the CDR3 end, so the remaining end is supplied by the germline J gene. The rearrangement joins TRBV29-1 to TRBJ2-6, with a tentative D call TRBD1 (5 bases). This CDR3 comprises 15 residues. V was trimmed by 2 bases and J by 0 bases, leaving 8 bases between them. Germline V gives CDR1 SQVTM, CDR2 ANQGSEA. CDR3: CSVEQGGSGANVLTF. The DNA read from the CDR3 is TGCAGCGTTGAACAGGGCGGCTCTGGGGCCAACGTC.

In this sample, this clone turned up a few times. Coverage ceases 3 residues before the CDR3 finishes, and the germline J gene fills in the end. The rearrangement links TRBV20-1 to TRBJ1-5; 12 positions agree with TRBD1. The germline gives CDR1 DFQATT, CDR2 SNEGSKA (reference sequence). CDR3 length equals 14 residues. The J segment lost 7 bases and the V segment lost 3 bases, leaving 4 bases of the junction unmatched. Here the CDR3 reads CSASHGTGGQPQHF. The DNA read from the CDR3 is TGCAGTGCTAGCCACGGGACAGGGGGCCAGCCC.

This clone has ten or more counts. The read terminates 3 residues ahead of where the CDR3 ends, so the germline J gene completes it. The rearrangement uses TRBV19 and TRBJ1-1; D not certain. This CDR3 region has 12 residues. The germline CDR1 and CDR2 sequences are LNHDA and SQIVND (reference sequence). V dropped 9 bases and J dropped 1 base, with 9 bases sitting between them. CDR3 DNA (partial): TGTGCCAGCAGGAGAGAGAACACTGAA. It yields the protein CASRRENTE. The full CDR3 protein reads CASRRENTEAFF.

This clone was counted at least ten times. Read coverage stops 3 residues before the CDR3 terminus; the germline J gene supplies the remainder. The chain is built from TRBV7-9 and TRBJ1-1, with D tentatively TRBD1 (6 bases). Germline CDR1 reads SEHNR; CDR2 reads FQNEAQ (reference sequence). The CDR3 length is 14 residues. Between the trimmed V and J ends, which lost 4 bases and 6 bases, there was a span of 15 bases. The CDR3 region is CASSSQGRGPEAFF. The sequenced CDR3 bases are TGTGCCAGCAGCTCCCAGGGCAGGGGCCCTGAA.

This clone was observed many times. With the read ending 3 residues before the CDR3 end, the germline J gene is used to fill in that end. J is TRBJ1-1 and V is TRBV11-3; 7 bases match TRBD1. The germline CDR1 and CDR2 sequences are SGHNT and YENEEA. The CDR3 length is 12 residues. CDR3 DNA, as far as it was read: TGTGCCAGCAGCTTAGGGGACAGTAAA. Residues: CASSLGDSK. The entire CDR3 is CASSLGDSKAFF.

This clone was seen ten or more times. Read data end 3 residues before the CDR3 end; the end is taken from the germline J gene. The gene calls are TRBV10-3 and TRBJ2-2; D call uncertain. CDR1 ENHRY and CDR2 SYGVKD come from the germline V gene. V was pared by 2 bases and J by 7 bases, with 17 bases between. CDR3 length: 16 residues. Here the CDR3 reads CAISEVPRLVFGELFF. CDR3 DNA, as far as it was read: TGTGCCATCAGTGAGGTCCCCCGCCTAGTTTTCGGGGAG.

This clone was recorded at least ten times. CDR3 residues: CASTNYDRANTEAFF. CDR3 DNA (partial): TGTGCCAGCACCAATTATGACAGGGCCAACACTGAA. This chain links TRBV7-9 with TRBJ1-1, with 7 bases fitting TRBD1. The CDR3 end falls 3 residues outside the read, so it is completed with the germline J gene. Germline CDR1 is SEHNR and CDR2 is FQNEAQ (reference sequence). The V and J ends lost 7 bases and 2 bases, in that order; junction bases with no gene match: 10. The CDR3 sequence is 15 residues long.

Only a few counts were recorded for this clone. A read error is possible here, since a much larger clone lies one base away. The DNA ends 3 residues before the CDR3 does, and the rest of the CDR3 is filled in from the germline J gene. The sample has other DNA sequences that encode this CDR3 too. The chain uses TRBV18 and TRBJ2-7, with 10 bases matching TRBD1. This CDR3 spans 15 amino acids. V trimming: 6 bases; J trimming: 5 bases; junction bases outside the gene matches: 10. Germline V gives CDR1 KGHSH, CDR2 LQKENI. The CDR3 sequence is CASSPPTGGRNEQYF. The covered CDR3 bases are TGTGCCAGCTCCCCCCCGACAGGGGGCCGAAACGAG.

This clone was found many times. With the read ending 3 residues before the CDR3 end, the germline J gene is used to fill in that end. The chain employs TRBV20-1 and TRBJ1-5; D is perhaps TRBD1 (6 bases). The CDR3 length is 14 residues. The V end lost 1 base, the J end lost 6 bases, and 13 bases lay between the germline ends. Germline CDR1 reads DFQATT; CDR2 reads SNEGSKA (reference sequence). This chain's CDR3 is CSARAGGESQPQHF. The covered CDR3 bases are TGCAGTGCTAGAGCGGGGGGCGAGAGTCAGCCC.

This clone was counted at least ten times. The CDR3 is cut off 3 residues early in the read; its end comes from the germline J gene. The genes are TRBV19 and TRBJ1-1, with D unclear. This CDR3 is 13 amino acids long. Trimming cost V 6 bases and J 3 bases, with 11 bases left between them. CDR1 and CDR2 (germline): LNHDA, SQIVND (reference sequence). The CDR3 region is CASRGPYYTEAFF. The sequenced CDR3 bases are TGTGCCAGTAGGGGCCCCTACTACACTGAA.

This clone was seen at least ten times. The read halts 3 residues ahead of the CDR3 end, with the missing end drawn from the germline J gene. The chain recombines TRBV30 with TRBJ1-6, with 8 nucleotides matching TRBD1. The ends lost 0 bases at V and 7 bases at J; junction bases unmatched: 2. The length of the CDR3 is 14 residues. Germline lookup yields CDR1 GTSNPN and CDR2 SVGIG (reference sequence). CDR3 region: CAWSVDRGNSPLHF. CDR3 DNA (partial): TGTGCCTGGAGTGTAGACAGGGGAAATTCACCC.

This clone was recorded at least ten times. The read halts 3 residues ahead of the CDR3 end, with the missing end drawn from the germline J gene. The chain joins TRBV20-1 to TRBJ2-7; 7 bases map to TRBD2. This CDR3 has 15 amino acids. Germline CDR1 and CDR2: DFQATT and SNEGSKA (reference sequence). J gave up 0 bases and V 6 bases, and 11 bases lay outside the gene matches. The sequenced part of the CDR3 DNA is TGCAGTGCAAAGACGGGGCTAGCGGACTCCTACGAG. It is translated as CSAKTGLADSYE. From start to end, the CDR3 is CSAKTGLADSYEQYF.

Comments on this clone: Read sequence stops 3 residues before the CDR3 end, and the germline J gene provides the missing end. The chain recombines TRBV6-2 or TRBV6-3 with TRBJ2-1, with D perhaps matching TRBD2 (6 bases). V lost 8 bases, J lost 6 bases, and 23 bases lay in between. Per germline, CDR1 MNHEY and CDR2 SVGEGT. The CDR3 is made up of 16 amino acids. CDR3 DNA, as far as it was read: TGTGCCAGCGGGCGAGATAGGCGGGACTCACGCAATGAG. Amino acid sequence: CASGRDRRDSRNE. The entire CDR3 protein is CASGRDRRDSRNEQFF.

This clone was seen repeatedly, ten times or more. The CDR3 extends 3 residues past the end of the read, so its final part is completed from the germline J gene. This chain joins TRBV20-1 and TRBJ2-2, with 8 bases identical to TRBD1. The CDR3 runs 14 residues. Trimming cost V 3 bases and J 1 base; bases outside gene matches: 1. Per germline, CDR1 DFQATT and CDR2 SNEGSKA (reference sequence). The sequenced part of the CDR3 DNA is TGCAGTGCTAGGGACAGGGTGAACACCGGGGAG. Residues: CSARDRVNTGE. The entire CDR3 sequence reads CSARDRVNTGELFF.

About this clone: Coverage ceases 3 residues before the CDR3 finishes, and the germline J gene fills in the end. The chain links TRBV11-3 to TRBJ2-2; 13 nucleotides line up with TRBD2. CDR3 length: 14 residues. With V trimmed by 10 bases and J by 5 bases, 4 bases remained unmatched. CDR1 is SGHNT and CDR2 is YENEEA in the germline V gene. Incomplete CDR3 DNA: TGTGCCACCCGACTAGCGGGGGGTACCGGGGAG. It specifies CATRLAGGTGE. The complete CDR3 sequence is CATRLAGGTGELFF.

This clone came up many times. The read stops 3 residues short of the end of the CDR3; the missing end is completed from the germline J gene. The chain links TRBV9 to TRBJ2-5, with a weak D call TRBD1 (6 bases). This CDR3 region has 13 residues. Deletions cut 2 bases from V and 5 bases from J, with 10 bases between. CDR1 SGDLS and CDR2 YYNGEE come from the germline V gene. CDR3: CASSVGQGETQYF. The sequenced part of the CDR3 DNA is TGTGCCAGCAGCGTCGGGCAGGGGGAGACC.

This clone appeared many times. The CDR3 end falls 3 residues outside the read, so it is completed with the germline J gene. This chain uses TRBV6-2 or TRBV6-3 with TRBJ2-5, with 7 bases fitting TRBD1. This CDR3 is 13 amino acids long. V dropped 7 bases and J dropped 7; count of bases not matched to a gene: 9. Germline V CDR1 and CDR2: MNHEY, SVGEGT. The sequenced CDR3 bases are TGTGCCAGCACCCGGACAGGCGTTGCGACC. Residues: CASTRTGVAT. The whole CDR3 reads CASTRTGVATQYF.

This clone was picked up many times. Partial CDR3 DNA: TGTGCCAGCAGCACGGGACATACTAATGAAAAA. It is translated as CASSTGHTNEK. The whole CDR3 region reads CASSTGHTNEKLFF. The chain combines TRBV5-6 with TRBJ1-4, with TRBD1 as a possible D gene (6 bases). Read data end 3 residues before the CDR3 end; the end is taken from the germline J gene. The CDR3 is 14 residues long. Trimming shortened V by 4 bases and J by 2 bases, and 9 bases separated the two germline ends. CDR1 is SGHDT and CDR2 is YYEEEE in the germline V gene.

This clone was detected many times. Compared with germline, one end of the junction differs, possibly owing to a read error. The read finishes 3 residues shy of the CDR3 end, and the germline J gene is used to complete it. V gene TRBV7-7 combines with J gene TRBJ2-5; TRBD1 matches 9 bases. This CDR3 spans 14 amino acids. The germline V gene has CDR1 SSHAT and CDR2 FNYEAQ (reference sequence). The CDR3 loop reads CASSTGTGQETQYF. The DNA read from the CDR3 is TGTGCTAGCAGCACGGGGACAGGGCAAGAGACC. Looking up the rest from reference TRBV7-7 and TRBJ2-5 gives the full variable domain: GAGVSQSPRYKVTKRGQDVTLRCDPISSHATLYWYQQALGQGPEFLTYFNYEAQPDKSGLPSDRFSAERPEGSISTLTIQRTEQRDSAMYRCASSTGTGQETQYFGPGTRLLVL.